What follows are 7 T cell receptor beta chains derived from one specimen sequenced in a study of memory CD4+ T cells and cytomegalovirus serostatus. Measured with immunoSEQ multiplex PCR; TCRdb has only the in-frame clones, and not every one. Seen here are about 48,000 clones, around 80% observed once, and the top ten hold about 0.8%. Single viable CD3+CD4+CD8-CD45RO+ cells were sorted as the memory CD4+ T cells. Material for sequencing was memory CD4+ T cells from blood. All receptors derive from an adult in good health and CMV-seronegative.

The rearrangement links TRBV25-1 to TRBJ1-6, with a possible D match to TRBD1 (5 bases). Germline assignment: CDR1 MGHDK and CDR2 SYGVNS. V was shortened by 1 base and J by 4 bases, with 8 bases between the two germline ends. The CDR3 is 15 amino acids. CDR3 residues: CASSESGRYNSPLHF. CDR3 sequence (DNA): TGTGCCAGCAGTGAATCGGGACGGTATAATTCACCCCTCCACTTT.

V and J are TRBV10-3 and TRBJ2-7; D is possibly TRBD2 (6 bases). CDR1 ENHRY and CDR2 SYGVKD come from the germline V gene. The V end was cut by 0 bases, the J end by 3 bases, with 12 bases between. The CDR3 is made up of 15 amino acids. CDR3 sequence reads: CAISESHQGGYEQYF. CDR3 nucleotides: TGTGCCATCAGTGAGTCGCATCAGGGAGGCTACGAGCAGTACTTC.

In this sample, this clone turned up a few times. The CDR3 reads CSVEEGIEAFF. The DNA of the CDR3 is TGCAGCGTTGAAGAGGGGATTGAAGCTTTCTTT. The chain couples TRBV29-1 to TRBJ1-1, with D unresolved. V lost 0 bases to trimming and J lost 7 bases, with 6 bases between them. In germline, CDR1 is SQVTM, CDR2 ANQGSEA. The CDR3 extends over 11 amino acids.

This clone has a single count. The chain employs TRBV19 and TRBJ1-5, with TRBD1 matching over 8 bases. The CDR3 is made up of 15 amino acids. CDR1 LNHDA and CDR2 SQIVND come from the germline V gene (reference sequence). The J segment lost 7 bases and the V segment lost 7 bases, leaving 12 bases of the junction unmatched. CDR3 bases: TGTGCCAGTACCCGAAGCGGACAGGGCGGGCAGCCCCAGCATTTT. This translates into CASTRSGQGGQPQHF.

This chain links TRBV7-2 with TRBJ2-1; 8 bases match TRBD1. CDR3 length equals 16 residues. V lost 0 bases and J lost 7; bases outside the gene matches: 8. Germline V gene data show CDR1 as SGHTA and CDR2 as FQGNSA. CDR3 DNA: TGTGCCAGCAGCTTAGCTCGTGGACAGGGAGTAAATGAGCAGTTCTTC. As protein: CASSLARGQGVNEQFF.

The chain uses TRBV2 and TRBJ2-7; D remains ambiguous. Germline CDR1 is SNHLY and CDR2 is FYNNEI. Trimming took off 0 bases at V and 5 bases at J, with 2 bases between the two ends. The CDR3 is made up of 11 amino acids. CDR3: CASSEAHEQYF. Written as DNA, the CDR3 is TGTGCCAGCAGTGAAGCCCACGAGCAGTACTTC.

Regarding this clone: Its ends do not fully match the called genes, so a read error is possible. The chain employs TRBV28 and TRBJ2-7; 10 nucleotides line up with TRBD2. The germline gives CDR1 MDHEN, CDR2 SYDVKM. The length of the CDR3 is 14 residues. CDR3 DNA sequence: TGTGCCAGCAGCTTATCTAGCGGGAGAGGCGAGCAGTACTTC. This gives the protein CASSLSSGRGEQYF.